This entry describes one T cell receptor (beta chain). This clonotype has only a few counts. It lacks a known antigen. No clone much larger than this one lies a single base away; base qualities are absent. The CDR3 goes from the cysteine to the phenylalanine over 13 residues. Here the CDR3 DNA is all that survives: 39 bases in frame from base 1. The junction carries 16 bases between V and J, which are trimmed by 9 bases and 7 bases respectively. CDR1 is given as MGHRA and CDR2 as YSYEKL, both from the germline V gene. TCR alpha and beta CDR3 regions were amplified with the iRepertoire nested amplicon-rescue multiplex PCR (arm-PCR) platform from RNA. The input for one-step reverse transcription and amplification was about 100-400 ng of tissue mRNA or PBMC total RNA. Following bead purification, Illumina adapters were added through a secondary multiplex PCR, and the libraries were then gel-purified between 200 and 400 bp. The libraries contained internal 6-nucleotide barcodes that were used for demultiplexing. Libraries were sequenced on an Illumina MiSeq with 2x220 or 2x250 nucleotide paired-end reads. The published analysis was carried out like this. FLASH 1.2.11 was used to merge paired reads, and BWA-MEM then aligned the reads to the GRCh37 human genome before TRA and TRB reads were extracted. V and J assignment used an IMGT-derived reference of cassette sequences and CDR3 motifs that included pseudogenes. Three-frame translation of reads was performed, and productive CDR3s were defined as those with a C...FGXG motif and no stop codons. A clonotype was defined as a unique combination of a V-J cassette pair and a CDR3 amino acid sequence. Reads were filtered by Hamming distance, with the threshold set by the sequence error rate of each sample in mapped regions. The raw public data were reprocessed by TCRdb itself: fastp quality trimming at Q25, MiXCR clonotype calling, in-frame beta chains only. Rows with a matching CDR3 protein are joined into one entry that keeps the most common DNA and genes. Clone size and V and J calls follow TCRdb, not the original study. The sample table shows 150,000 to 200,000 distinct CDR3 sequences, and around 42% are seen once. 5% to 5.5% of the sample lies in the top ten.

The record originates from a study of glioma-infiltrating T cells (TCRdb year 2016). Background on the whole study: Glioma tissue, non-neoplastic brain tissue and matched peripheral blood mononuclear cells were used as sources from which TCR alpha- and beta-chain repertoires were sequenced. Each tissue-infiltrating repertoire was compared with the same patient's peripheral blood repertoire to measure divergence between tissue and blood T-cell populations. The paired cohort was made up of three low-grade glioma patients, fewer than 10 primary glioblastoma patients and three non-glioma patients who contributed non-neoplastic brain tissue.

General findings and caveats noted by the study authors: Only a very small number of CDR3 sequences turned up in both tissue and blood, a result put down to high CDR3 diversity combined with limited sampling. VJ-independent divergence between tissue and blood was lower than expected in non-neoplastic patients but higher than expected in all gliomas, particularly low-grade gliomas. Group comparisons rested on small numbers: three non-neoplastic, three low-grade glioma and several glioblastoma patients.

Sequencing was performed on glioma tissue, nonneoplastic brain tissue, or PBMCs (not recorded which). The receptor was derived from a human donor with low-grade glioma or glioblastoma, undergoing nonglioma brain surgery, or in good health (not recorded which). The sequence links TRBV4-1 to TRBJ2-1; a tentative D call is TRBD1 (7 bases match). The CDR3 sequence is CASAGTEINEQFF. The bases read TGCGCCAGTGCGGGGACAGAGATTAATGAGCAGTTCTTC.